This T cell receptor beta chain was recovered during a study of blood T cell repertoires in COVID-19. Overall study context: Samples taken during acute and convalescent COVID-19 were collected in the United States, Italy and Spain.

The V end lost 2 bases, the J end lost 4 bases, and 14 bases lay between the germline ends. The CDR3 is made up of 15 amino acids. The V gene's germline CDR1 is GTSNPN and CDR2 SVGIG (reference sequence). Sequencing was performed with immunoSEQ multiplex PCR; in TCRdb, only in-frame clones are kept and a portion is missing. The sample includes around 100,000 clones, 80% seen only once; the top ten take roughly an eighth. The TCR sequence derives from a woman aged 65 to 85 with acute or convalescent COVID-19. Sequencing was done on a sample of peripheral blood. The chain joins TRBV30 to TRBJ2-2; perhaps TRBD1 as D (6 bases). This CDR3 reads CAWSPGVISTGELFF. The CDR3, as DNA: TGTGCCTGGAGTCCAGGGGTCATAAGCACCGGGGAGCTGTTTTTT. Full variable domain (outside the CDR3, taken from reference TRBV30 and TRBJ2-2): SQTIHQWPATLVQPVGSPLSLECTVEGTSNPNLYWYRQAAGRGLQLLFYSVGIGQISSEVPQNLSASRPQDRQFILSSKKLLLSDSGFYLCAWSPGVISTGELFFGEGSRLTVL.